This T cell receptor beta chain was captured by sequencing in a study of T cells in Graves' hyperthyroidism and ophthalmopathy. The source material, RNA transcripts, was used to amplify TCR beta CDR3 regions. A set of HTBI primers served as the primers for a first-round RT-PCR of the TCR CDR3. One entry per CDR3 protein results from TCRdb running MiXCR on the multiplex PCR reads. The sample yields approximately 400,000 distinct CDR3 sequences, roughly 12% seen once. Participants, patients aged 18 to 65, had newly diagnosed hyperthyroidism with a duration under 2 months. Using 10 ml of fresh peripheral blood, PBMCs were prepared. For this clonotype: Its antigen is unidentified.

The CDR3 sequence is 13 residues long. Trimming took 3 bases from V and 2 from J, leaving 7 bases between them. Germline CDR1 MGHDK, CDR2 SYGVNS. Overall study findings and caveats: From stable hyperthyroidism, ophthalmopathy was separated by a 13 V-J model.

The gene calls are TRBV25-1 and TRBJ2-5, with unresolved D. The sequenced sample consisted of blood. This receptor was identified in a man aged 30 to 39 with Graves' hyperthyroidism that later progressed to Graves' ophthalmopathy. The CDR3 sequence is CASSDTTQETQYF. CDR3 nucleotide sequence: TGTGCCAGCAGTGATACTACACAAGAGACCCAGTACTTC. The whole variable domain, filled in from reference TRBV25-1 and TRBJ2-5, reads EADIYQTPRYLVIGTGKKITLECSQTMGHDKMYWYQQDPGMELHLIHYSYGVNSTEKGDLSSESTVSRIRTEHFPLTLESARPSHTSQYLCASSDTTQETQYFGPGTRLLVL.